A single sample is the source of the 10 T cell receptor beta chains below, sequenced in a study of vaccination effects on CD4 cells after COVID-19. Antigens for these TCRs are unknown. Method: immunoSEQ multiplex PCR; TCRdb's copy keeps in-frame clones and lacks some. The sample has 45,000 to 65,000 clones, 78% seen once. Subsequent to roughly 9 days of culture, CD4+ T cells were isolated. Each participant received a vaccine that was either BNT162b2 or mRNA-1273, given as two doses. Sequencing used CD4+ T cells from PBMCs cultured without peptide, obtained after COVID-19 vaccination. All receptors come from a human donor who received a COVID-19 vaccine.

This sequence joins TRBV5-6 and TRBJ2-3; D tentatively reads TRBD1 or TRBD2 (6 bases each). Germline V gene lookup returns CDR1 SGHDT and CDR2 YYEEEE. The CDR3 extends over 16 amino acids. Between the trimmed V and J ends, which lost 1 base and 1 base, there was a span of 13 bases. CDR3 nucleotide sequence: TGTGCCAGCAGCTTGACGGCGGGACACCGCACAGATACGCAGTATTTT. This gives the protein CASSLTAGHRTDTQYF.

The J gene is TRBJ1-2, the V gene TRBV3-1 (or the pseudogene TRBV3-2); the D gene is possibly TRBD1 (5 bases). Trimming left V 0 bases short and J 1 base short, with 9 bases between. This CDR3 is 15 amino acids long. Germline V gene lookup returns CDR1 LGHDT and CDR2 YNNKEL (reference sequence). CDR3 sequence reads: CASSQEGRVNYGYTF. CDR3 nucleotide sequence: TGTGCCAGCAGCCAAGAGGGCAGGGTTAACTATGGCTACACCTTC.

The CDR3 region is CASSLVRNTGELFF. CDR3 coding DNA: TGCGCCAGCAGCTTGGTTCGAAACACCGGGGAGCTGTTTTTT. The chain joins TRBV5-1 to TRBJ2-2; no reliable D call. Trimming cost V 0 bases and J 2 bases, with 5 bases left between them. CDR3 length equals 14 residues. From germline, CDR1 is SGHRS and CDR2 YFSETQ.

The chain joins TRBV19 to TRBJ2-5; a possible D gene is TRBD1 (6 bases). Between the trimmed V and J ends, which lost 3 bases and 2 bases, there was a span of 10 bases. Germline CDR1 reads LNHDA; CDR2 reads SQIVND (reference sequence). The CDR3 is made up of 14 amino acids. The CDR3 sequence: CASSISRGQETQYF. DNA of the CDR3: TGTGCCAGTAGTATTAGCAGGGGACAAGAGACCCAGTACTTC.

The chain couples TRBV5-1 to TRBJ2-7, with 15 bases aligning to TRBD2. This CDR3 is built from 19 residues. The ends lost 3 bases at V and 4 bases at J; junction bases unmatched: 14. The V gene's germline CDR1 is SGHRS and CDR2 YFSETQ. CDR3 in DNA: TGCGCCAGCAGCTCTTCCGGGACTAGCGGGGGGAGCATCTTGTACGAGCAGTACTTC. This codes for CASSSSGTSGGSILYEQYF.

This clone was observed a single time. The genes are TRBV11-1 and TRBJ1-2, with D possibly TRBD1 on 5 matching bases. This CDR3 region has 15 residues. Looked up from germline, CDR1 is SGHAT and CDR2 is FQDESV (reference sequence). V lost 5 bases and J 1 base, leaving 14 bases between the germline ends. The CDR3 here is CASSRGGTFNYGYTF. The CDR3 DNA sequence: TGTGCCAGCAGCCGCGGCGGGACTTTTAACTATGGCTACACCTTC.

The chain recombines TRBV6-6 with TRBJ2-1, with TRBD2 as a possible D gene (5 bases). This CDR3 is built from 14 residues. From germline, CDR1 is MNHNY and CDR2 SVGAGI (reference sequence). V lost 8 bases and J 3 bases, leaving 14 bases between the germline ends. The CDR3 is CASGRAVDYNEQFF. The CDR3 nucleotides read TGTGCCAGCGGGAGAGCGGTAGACTACAATGAGCAGTTCTTC.

The gene calls are TRBV5-4 and TRBJ2-7; 8 nucleotides align to TRBD2. The CDR3 spans 15 residues. Germline V gene data show CDR1 as SGHNT and CDR2 as YYREEE (reference sequence). The trim removed 4 bases at V and 1 base at J, leaving 7 bases unmatched. The CDR3, as DNA: TGTGCCAGCAGCCCTCGGGGGGGGCTTTCCTACGAGCAGTACTTC. Protein sequence: CASSPRGGLSYEQYF.

The V and J genes are TRBV3-1 (or the pseudogene TRBV3-2) and TRBJ1-2; tentatively, D is TRBD1 (6 bases). The CDR3 runs 16 residues. Germline values: CDR1 LGHDT, CDR2 YNNKEL (reference sequence). V was shortened by 2 bases and J by 0 bases, with 13 bases between the two germline ends. CDR3 nucleotide sequence: TGTGCCAGCAGCCAACAAACAGGGCGCGCTAACTATGGCTACACCTTC. This sequence encodes CASSQQTGRANYGYTF.

The genes are TRBV5-1 and TRBJ2-7; possible D gene TRBD2, 6 bases. The CDR3 length is 15 residues. CDR1 is SGHRS, CDR2 YFSETQ, per germline. V shed 0 bases and J shed 1 base, with 11 bases lying between them. CDR3: CASSLGGVVSYEQYF. The CDR3 DNA follows: TGCGCCAGCAGCTTGGGGGGGGTGGTTTCCTACGAGCAGTACTTC.